The 8 T cell receptor beta chains presented below share a single source sample, sequenced in a study of early T cells in non-severe SARS-CoV-2 infection. TCRdb fed the 5' RACE reads into MiXCR, producing one record per CDR3 protein. The sample gives tens of thousands of distinct CDR3 sequences, about 12% of which show up once; about 9.4% is in the top ten. What was sequenced was whole blood. Receptor source: an adult who was a healthcare worker with PCR-confirmed SARS-CoV-2 infection or an uninfected control (not recorded which).

This clonotype has just a few counts. This rearrangement joins TRBV7-9 to TRBJ1-1; TRBD1 is a possible D gene (6 bases). Germline-derived CDR1 and CDR2 are SEHNR and FQNEAQ (reference sequence). With 3 bases removed from V and 2 bases from J, the gap between germline ends came to 13 bases. This CDR3 is 15 amino acids long. As DNA, the CDR3 is TGTGCCAGCAGCTTTTACAGGGAGATTAACACTGAAGCTTTCTTT. Its protein product is CASSFYREINTEAFF.

The chain links TRBV9 to TRBJ2-7, with a tentative D call TRBD1 (5 bases). This CDR3 contains 15 residues. The ends were cut back, 0 bases at V and 0 bases at J, with 10 bases in the middle. Germline assignment: CDR1 SGDLS and CDR2 YYNGEE. CDR3 residues: CASSVGRQSSYEQYF. CDR3 sequence (DNA): TGTGCCAGCAGCGTAGGGAGACAGAGCTCCTACGAGCAGTACTTC.

The table lists this clonotype with a few counts. The rearrangement joins TRBV12-5 to TRBJ1-1; D gene ambiguous. CDR1 is LGHNT, CDR2 FRNRAP, per germline. CDR3 length equals 13 residues. Trimming took 0 bases from V and 4 from J, leaving 6 bases between them. CDR3 loop: CASGLVRGTEAFF. The CDR3 DNA reads as TGTGCTAGTGGTTTGGTACGGGGCACTGAAGCTTTCTTT.

This clonotype was found many times. V is TRBV12-3 or TRBV12-4 and J is TRBJ2-7; 7 bases map to TRBD1. Germline trimming cut 6 bases from V and 2 bases from J; bases unmatched to any gene: 7. The CDR3 consists of 14 residues. CDR3 residues: CASSPTGTPYEQYF. The CDR3 DNA is TGTGCCAGCAGCCCGACAGGGACCCCCTACGAGCAGTACTTC.

There are many counts of this clonotype. The rearrangement uses TRBV24-1 and TRBJ2-6; D is unclear. The length of the CDR3 is 17 residues. The V end lost 3 bases, the J end lost 6 bases, and 17 bases lay between the germline ends. CDR1 and CDR2 from the germline V gene are KGHDR and SFDVKD. CDR3 coding DNA: TGTGCCACCAGTGATCCCCAAGGGCCTTCTACGGCCAACGTCCTGACTTTC. The encoded protein is CATSDPQGPSTANVLTF.

In its sample, this clonotype was seen a few times. The rearrangement links TRBV7-6 to TRBJ2-5; TRBD2 agrees at 7 bases. Germline CDR1 and CDR2: SGHVS and FNYEAQ. V lost 11 bases to trimming and J lost 1 base; unmatched junction nucleotides: 13. This CDR3 region has 15 residues. CDR3 in amino acids: CAPRAREGLQETQYF. DNA of the CDR3: TGTGCCCCCAGGGCTAGGGAGGGTCTCCAAGAGACCCAGTACTTC.

The table lists this clonotype with many counts. The chain employs TRBV7-9 and TRBJ2-2; D ambiguous. The CDR3 runs to 13 residues. V lost 2 bases and J lost 2, with 3 bases in between. CDR1 is SEHNR, CDR2 FQNEAQ, per germline (reference sequence). The CDR3 loop reads CASSLINTGELFF. The CDR3 DNA is TGTGCCAGCAGCTTAATCAACACCGGGGAGCTGTTTTTT.

This chain uses TRBV7-9 with TRBJ2-3; tentatively, D is TRBD1 (5 bases). Germline V lookup: CDR1 SEHNR, CDR2 FQNEAQ (reference sequence). The V end lost 0 bases, the J end lost 2 bases, and 6 bases lay between the germline ends. CDR3 length: 14 residues. CDR3 nucleotides: TGTGCCAGCAGCTTAGCACAGGCCACAGATACGCAGTATTTT. Translation: CASSLAQATDTQYF.